This TCR beta chain stems from a study of T cells in Graves' hyperthyroidism and ophthalmopathy. The CDR3 extends over 16 amino acids. With 2 bases removed from V and 0 bases from J, the gap between germline ends came to 8 bases. The germline CDR1 and CDR2 sequences are MNHEY and SVGAGI. Amplification of TCR beta CDR3 regions used RNA as the template. The HTBI primer set was used in a first-round RT-PCR of the TCR CDR3. TCRdb reprocessed the multiplex PCR reads via MiXCR and lists one record per CDR3 protein. The sample comprises around 200,000 distinct CDR3 sequences, about a sixth of which are singletons, and roughly 44% rests with the top ten.

This rearrangement joins TRBV6-5 to TRBJ2-6; D is ambiguous. Material for sequencing was blood. The TCR comes from a man aged 35-49 years with Graves' hyperthyroidism. CDR3 loop: CASSYEVISGANVLTF. In nucleotides, the CDR3 is TGTGCCAGCAGTTACGAGGTTATCTCTGGGGCCAACGTCCTGACTTTC.